This T cell receptor beta chain was recorded in a study of sequential checkpoint blockade in melanoma (dated by TCRdb to between 2017 and 2020). With regard to the full study: Patients were assigned by 1:1 randomization to either first-line nivolumab followed by ipilimumab (arm A) or ipilimumab followed by nivolumab (arm B). Maintenance nivolumab was given following each of the two trial sequences. DNA from about 100 melanoma tumor samples collected before treatment underwent TCRbeta immunosequencing. For about two dozen patients, matched tumor biopsies were obtained before treatment and at week 13, following single-agent nivolumab (arm A) or ipilimumab (arm B). About 80% of the matched tumor biopsy pairs taken before and after treatment were from the same lesion.

The treatment or condition label of this sample denotes: randomized to nivolumab then ipilimumab (arm A) or the reverse (arm B). None of the trial patients had been given prior DNA-damaging chemotherapy. Samples came from patients with melanoma in CheckMate 064, a randomized, open-label phase II trial of sequential checkpoint blockade. Tumor TCR sequencing used genomic DNA from formalin-fixed paraffin-embedded (FFPE) tissue samples. Study-wide findings and limitations: Small sample sizes and reduced statistical power limited the within-arm analyses of tumor T-cell fraction. Tumor T-cell fraction and clonality were correlated with PD-L1 staining and CD8+ T-cell counts, but not with mutational load. Patients whose tumor T-cell fraction and clonality increased by week 13 were about 30 times more likely to achieve clinical benefit. The response-prediction model combining TCR metrics and mutation burden needs validation in larger, independent patient cohorts. Among patients in arm A, the nivolumab-first arm, pretreatment tumor TIL clonality was associated with response (P = .04).

There are a few counts of this clone. Its antigen remains unidentified. Base-call qualities are not available, and no considerably larger clone is one nucleotide away. TCRbeta CDR3 regions were immunosequenced from genomic DNA with the immunoSEQ Assay. Genomic DNA was amplified by bias-controlled multiplex PCR before high-throughput sequencing. In the paper's pipeline: To quantify the absolute abundance of each unique TCRbeta CDR3 region, the sequences were collapsed and filtered. Clonality, defined as 1 minus Pielou's evenness, was calculated using only productive rearrangements. To compute tumor T-cell fraction, TCRbeta template counts were normalized to usable DNA, with usable DNA estimated from several housekeeping genes. A previously published method was used to identify clones with significantly greater frequencies in on-treatment samples than in baseline samples. Drawn from immuneACCESS, this table holds only the in-frame rearrangements with V and J called that TCRdb kept. Clones are partly lost; checked studies trace under half to an unresolved V gene and leave the rest unexplained. From that table come the V and J calls and clone size; the DNA was used to work out D and trimming. In all, the sample holds about 2,300 clones, and approximately 35% of those were seen once. The ten most abundant clones make up 13% of the sample.

V loses 0 bases at its end and J loses 4 bases; junction bases beyond the gene matches: 3. Reading the germline V gene gives CDR1 ENHRY and CDR2 SYGVKD. From the cysteine up to the phenylalanine, the CDR3 has a length of 16 residues. Kept here is only the CDR3 DNA, which spans 48 bases and is read in frame from base 1. The material sequenced was tumor tissue (inferred from file names), taken from a patient given nivolumab and ipilimumab in sequence. The sequence is built from TRBV10-3 and TRBJ2-2; 9 nucleotides in the junction match TRBD1. This clonotype originated in a human donor with melanoma. The CDR3 corresponds to CAISESETGGTGELFF. The DNA reads TGTGCCATCAGTGAGTCAGAGACAGGGGGCACCGGGGAGCTGTTTTTT.